These 32 T cell receptor beta chains came from one sample sequenced in a study of CD8 T cells in ankylosing spondylitis (dated by TCRdb to about 2017). Findings and caveats that apply to the study as a whole: Blood from ankylosing spondylitis patients appeared to be characterized by a TCR beta motif made up of about 8 highly homologous amino acid variants.

The library was obtained by 5' RACE. Instrument on record: Illumina HiSeq 2500. Using fastp trimming at Q25 and MiXCR clonotype assembly, TCRdb reanalyzed the public sequencing data and kept in-frame beta chains. Rows with a matching CDR3 protein are joined into one entry that keeps the most common DNA and genes. A total of more than 250,000 distinct CDR3 sequences appear in this sample, 6.5% to 10% of them only once. Jointly, the top ten make up more than 14% of the sample. Their antigens remain unidentified. The sample consisted of blood, either unsorted or a sorted T cell fraction (not recorded which). These receptors were taken from a male donor with ankylosing spondylitis.

The chain carries TRBV20-1 and TRBJ2-2, with 7 positions matching TRBD2. The CDR3 has 14 residues. Trimming cost V 5 bases and J 0 bases; bases outside gene matches: 3. The germline V gene encodes CDR1 DFQATT and CDR2 SNEGSKA (reference sequence). The CDR3 DNA sequence: TGCAGTGCTTGGGACTACCCGAACACCGGGGAGCTGTTTTTT. Translating gives CSAWDYPNTGELFF.

In its sample, this clonotype was seen a few times. The chain uses TRBV19 and TRBJ2-7; D unclear. CDR1 is LNHDA and CDR2 is SQIVND in the germline V gene (reference sequence). V was trimmed by 2 bases and J by 3 bases, leaving 8 bases between them. This CDR3 region has 13 residues. The CDR3 sequence is CASSISLGYEQYF. The CDR3 DNA reads as TGTGCCAGTAGTATAAGCCTGGGCTACGAGCAGTACTTC.

This clonotype was picked up a small number of times. The rearrangement links TRBV29-1 to TRBJ2-3, with D perhaps TRBD2 (5 bases). This CDR3 is built from 11 residues. The germline V and J ends were trimmed by 4 bases and 4 bases, with 6 bases remaining between them. Looked up from germline, CDR1 is SQVTM and CDR2 is ANQGSEA. The CDR3 protein is CSVGAADTQYF. DNA for the CDR3: TGCAGCGTTGGAGCGGCAGATACGCAGTATTTT.

This clonotype has more than one count but fewer than ten. The chain recombines TRBV6-2 or TRBV6-3 with TRBJ2-2; 9 nucleotides line up with TRBD1. CDR1 is MNHEY and CDR2 is SVGEGT in the germline V gene. Trimming at V came to 4 bases and at J to 6 bases, leaving 3 bases not matched to a gene. This CDR3 spans 14 amino acids. CDR3 residues: CASSWDRDPGELFF. In DNA form, the CDR3 reads TGTGCCAGCAGTTGGGACAGGGACCCCGGGGAGCTGTTTTTT.

In this sample, this clonotype turned up a few times. This chain joins TRBV7-9 and TRBJ1-1; D remains ambiguous. CDR3 size: 17 residues. Germline CDR1 is SEHNR and CDR2 is FQNEAQ (reference sequence). Trimming pared 2 bases from V and 1 base from J, leaving 17 bases between. The CDR3 nucleotides are TGTGCCAGCAGCTTATATCGGGGTGTCACTCCGAACACTGAAGCTTTCTTT. Its translation: CASSLYRGVTPNTEAFF. Based on the CDR3 plus reference TRBV7-9 and TRBJ1-1, the full variable domain is DTGVSQNPRHKITKRGQNVTFRCDPISEHNRLYWYRQTLGQGPEFLTYFQNEAQLEKSRLLSDRFSAERPKGSFSTLEIQRTEQGDSAMYLCASSLYRGVTPNTEAFFGQGTRLTVV.

This clonotype was detected ten times or more. This chain connects TRBV29-1 to TRBJ2-3; the D gene could be TRBD1 or TRBD2 (5 bases each). Deletions cut 7 bases from V and 2 bases from J, with 16 bases between. CDR1 and CDR2 from the germline V gene are SQVTM and ANQGSEA. CDR3 size: 14 residues. CDR3 DNA: TGCAGCGGCCGTGGAGAGGGGTTCACAGATACGCAGTATTTT. As protein: CSGRGEGFTDTQYF.

CDR3: CASSPGVSGATGELFF. DNA for the CDR3: TGTGCCAGCAGCCCGGGGGTTAGCGGAGCCACCGGGGAGCTGTTTTTT. The chain recombines TRBV7-9 with TRBJ2-2; maybe TRBD2 (6 bases). Trimming stripped 5 bases from V and 4 bases from J, with 17 bases between. From germline, CDR1 is SEHNR and CDR2 FQNEAQ (reference sequence). The CDR3 length is 16 residues.

This chain joins TRBV20-1 and TRBJ1-4, with D possibly matching TRBD1 (6 bases). The germline V gene encodes CDR1 DFQATT and CDR2 SNEGSKA (reference sequence). V shed 7 bases and J shed 4 bases, with 19 bases lying between them. This CDR3 comprises 15 residues. The CDR3 is CSVLEGGAVNEKLFF. In DNA form, the CDR3 reads TGCAGTGTCCTGGAGGGGGGCGCGGTTAATGAAAAACTGTTTTTT.

This clonotype has ten or more counts. As DNA, the CDR3 is TGTGCCAGCAGTTACTTTCGACAGGGGGTTCAGCCCCAGCATTTT. Translating gives CASSYFRQGVQPQHF. J is TRBJ1-5 and V is TRBV6-5; 9 bases agree with TRBD1. Germline-derived CDR1 and CDR2 are MNHEY and SVGAGI. The CDR3 is made up of 15 amino acids. The V and J ends lost 1 base and 6 bases, in that order; junction bases with no gene match: 4.

Many counts were recorded for this clonotype. The J gene is TRBJ1-1, the V gene TRBV20-1; a possible D gene is TRBD1 (6 bases). Germline V gives CDR1 DFQATT, CDR2 SNEGSKA (reference sequence). The V end was cut by 0 bases, the J end by 1 base, with 9 bases between. This CDR3 has 14 amino acids. DNA of the CDR3: TGCAGTGCTAGAGATCAGGGGAAGAACACTGAAGCTTTCTTT. This translates into CSARDQGKNTEAFF.

This clonotype occurred a few times. The chain employs TRBV20-1 and TRBJ1-6; the D gene is possibly TRBD1 (6 bases). Trimming pared 5 bases from V and 7 bases from J, leaving 12 bases between. This CDR3 region has 13 residues. In germline, CDR1 is DFQATT, CDR2 SNEGSKA (reference sequence). The CDR3 DNA follows: TGCAGTGCTGCACAGGGAGGCAATTCACCCCTCCACTTT. Amino acids: CSAAQGGNSPLHF.

This clonotype was detected only a few times. The chain recombines TRBV19 with TRBJ2-7; tentative D call: TRBD1 (6 bases). Trimming pared 1 base from V and 2 bases from J, leaving 12 bases between. Germline CDR1 reads LNHDA; CDR2 reads SQIVND (reference sequence). The CDR3 runs to 15 residues. The CDR3 protein is CASSIGRTVTYEQYF. For the CDR3, the DNA is TGTGCCAGTAGTATAGGAAGGACAGTCACCTACGAGCAGTACTTC.

The chain links TRBV7-2 to TRBJ1-1, with D perhaps matching TRBD1 (5 bases). Trimming took 1 base from V and 1 from J, leaving 10 bases between them. Germline values: CDR1 SGHTA, CDR2 FQGNSA. The CDR3 is 15 amino acids. The CDR3 region is CASSLGDRKNTEAFF. The CDR3 DNA sequence: TGTGCCAGCAGCTTAGGAGACAGAAAGAACACTGAAGCTTTCTTT.

This chain links TRBV3-1 with TRBJ2-7; weak D call: TRBD2 (5 bases). The CDR3 has 16 amino acids. Germline-derived CDR1 and CDR2 are LGHDT and YNNKEL (reference sequence). The V and J ends lost 8 bases and 0 bases respectively, with 20 bases between them. This chain's CDR3 is CASSRGAGTVSYEQYF. CDR3 DNA sequence: TGTGCCAGCTCCCGGGGTGCGGGTACTGTCTCCTACGAGCAGTACTTC.

The chain employs TRBV6-5 and TRBJ2-2; a weak D match, TRBD1 (6 bases). Germline CDR1 and CDR2: MNHEY and SVGAGI. This CDR3 region has 15 residues. V was shortened by 0 bases and J by 7 bases, with 12 bases between the two germline ends. The chain's CDR3 is CASSYSYRVGGELFF. The CDR3 bases are TGTGCCAGCAGTTACTCATACAGGGTCGGCGGGGAGCTGTTTTTT.

V and J are TRBV4-3 and TRBJ2-3, with D perhaps assigned TRBD1 or TRBD2 (6 bases each). Germline V gene lookup returns CDR1 LGHNA and CDR2 YSLEER. Trimming left V 0 bases short and J 0 bases short, with 16 bases between. The CDR3 totals 18 residues. The CDR3 here is CASSQDTAGGGSTDTQYF. CDR3 bases: TGCGCCAGCAGCCAAGATACAGCCGGGGGCGGGAGCACAGATACGCAGTATTTT.

This clonotype was detected ten times or more. This chain joins TRBV5-1 and TRBJ2-2; no clear D gene. The germline V gene encodes CDR1 SGHRS and CDR2 YFSETQ. V gave up 4 bases and J gave up 0 bases, with 16 bases separating them. The CDR3 has 17 amino acids. Written as DNA, the CDR3 is TGCGCCAGCAGCACCGGCGGTCAGGACCCGAACACCGGGGAGCTGTTTTTT. Its translation: CASSTGGQDPNTGELFF.

As concerns this clonotype: One end of the junction is discordant with germline, which a read error may explain. The chain uses TRBV6-5 and TRBJ2-3, with 9 bases fitting TRBD2. Germline CDR1 reads MNHEY; CDR2 reads SVGAGI. There are 17 residues in the CDR3. For the CDR3, the DNA is TGTGCCAGCAGATACCTTAGGCGGGAGGGCCGGGCAGATGCGCAGTATTTT. It specifies CASRYLRREGRADAQYF.

The V gene is TRBV12-3 or TRBV12-4, the J gene TRBJ2-1; tentatively, D is TRBD2 (8 bases). Trimming left V 4 bases short and J 2 bases short, with 12 bases between. This CDR3 has 15 amino acids. DNA of the CDR3: TGTGCCAGCAGTTACAGGGGACTAGCCTACAATGAGCAGTTCTTC. Encoded protein: CASSYRGLAYNEQFF.

This clonotype occurred many times. The rearrangement links TRBV9 to TRBJ2-5; 7 bases match TRBD1. The V gene's germline CDR1 is SGDLS and CDR2 YYNGEE. With 3 bases clipped from V and 4 bases from J, the junction kept 3 bases outside the gene matches. The CDR3 length is 13 residues. The CDR3 sequence: CASSDTGVETQYF. The CDR3 region has the DNA TGTGCCAGCAGCGACACAGGGGTAGAGACCCAGTACTTC.

The chain carries TRBV4-3 and TRBJ2-1; no clear D. The V end lost 0 bases, the J end lost 8 bases, and 8 bases lay between the germline ends. The CDR3 spans 13 residues. Germline V gene lookup returns CDR1 LGHNA and CDR2 YSLEER. The CDR3 protein is CASSQDIVHEQFF. As DNA, the CDR3 is TGCGCCAGCAGCCAAGATATCGTTCATGAGCAGTTCTTC.

This clonotype was seen at least ten times. The chain is built from TRBV12-3 or TRBV12-4 and TRBJ1-4, with 8 bases that match TRBD1. The length of the CDR3 is 16 residues. The V and J ends lost 6 bases and 7 bases, in that order; junction bases with no gene match: 13. This chain's CDR3 is CASSRLGQGGGEKLFF. DNA of the CDR3: TGTGCCAGCAGCCGCCTTGGACAGGGAGGAGGTGAAAAACTGTTTTTT.

V usage is TRBV27 and J usage is TRBJ2-1; 8 nucleotides align to TRBD2. The germline CDR1 and CDR2 sequences are MNHEY and SMNVEV (reference sequence). This CDR3 comprises 14 residues. The V gene end was trimmed by 4 bases and the J gene end by 2 bases; junction bases not matched to a gene: 1. CDR3 region: CASSWTSPYNEQFF. DNA for the CDR3: TGTGCCAGCAGTTGGACTAGCCCCTACAATGAGCAGTTCTTC.

This clonotype was detected ten times or more. The chain links TRBV28 to TRBJ2-1; D possibly corresponds to TRBD2 (6 bases). Trimming removed 3 bases from V and 8 bases from J, with 20 bases in between. Germline CDR1 is MDHEN and CDR2 is SYDVKM. This CDR3 contains 16 residues. The CDR3 nucleotides read TGTGCCAGCAGTTTCCCTCCCGTCTGGGGGGAGGATGAGCAGTTCTTC. This sequence encodes CASSFPPVWGEDEQFF.

This clonotype was counted many times. The chain uses TRBV29-1 and TRBJ2-7; 14 bases align to TRBD2. The length of the CDR3 is 17 residues. The germline V gene has CDR1 SQVTM and CDR2 ANQGSEA. Germline trimming cut 7 bases from V and 3 bases from J; bases unmatched to any gene: 14. CDR3 sequence reads: CSATGPGLAGGIYEQYF. CDR3 nucleotide sequence: TGCAGCGCCACTGGCCCCGGACTAGCGGGAGGCATCTACGAGCAGTACTTC.

This clonotype appeared a few times. The genes are TRBV7-2 and TRBJ2-1, with D possibly matching TRBD2 (5 bases). Trimming shortened V by 6 bases and J by 2 bases, and 14 bases separated the two germline ends. The CDR3 has 15 residues. The germline V gene encodes CDR1 SGHTA and CDR2 FQGNSA. The DNA of the CDR3 is TGTGCCAGCAGTTACGCGGGTGGCGCCTACAATGAGCAGTTCTTC. Translating gives CASSYAGGAYNEQFF.

This chain connects TRBV7-8 to TRBJ2-3; a possible D gene is TRBD1 (6 bases). CDR1 is SGHVS and CDR2 is FQNEAQ in the germline V gene. V was trimmed by 1 base and J by 2 bases, leaving 13 bases between them. The CDR3 covers 16 residues. The CDR3 region has the DNA TGTGCCAGCAGCTTAGGCGGTGGACAGCTCACAGATACGCAGTATTTT. Translation: CASSLGGGQLTDTQYF.

The rearrangement joins TRBV6-5 to TRBJ2-5, with D maybe TRBD2 (5 bases). The CDR3 is made up of 15 amino acids. V lost 0 bases and J lost 4, with 12 bases in between. Germline CDR1 MNHEY, CDR2 SVGAGI. Here the CDR3 DNA reads TGTGCCAGCAGTTACTCGGACGGGGTGCTAGAGACCCAGTACTTC. Encoded protein: CASSYSDGVLETQYF.

This clonotype has more than one count but fewer than ten. The chain has TRBV2 and TRBJ1-5, with 8 bases fitting TRBD1. Germline values: CDR1 SNHLY, CDR2 FYNNEI. The CDR3 is 12 amino acids. Germline trimming cut 11 bases from V and 6 bases from J; bases unmatched to any gene: 6. The chain's CDR3 is CAGGGQGQPQHF. For the CDR3, the DNA is TGTGCCGGGGGTGGACAGGGTCAGCCCCAGCATTTT. The full variable domain, completed using reference TRBV2 and TRBJ1-5, is EPEVTQTPSHQVTQMGQEVILRCVPISNHLYFYWYRQILGQKVEFLVSFYNNEISEKSEIFDDQFSVERPDGSNFTLKIRSTKLEDSAMYFCAGGGQGQPQHFGDGTRLSIL.

The V call is TRBV7-3, the J call TRBJ2-2, with TRBD2 matching 9 bases. Germline values: CDR1 SGHTA, CDR2 FQGTGA. CDR3 length equals 16 residues. V dropped 2 bases and J dropped 4; count of bases not matched to a gene: 5. CDR3 coding DNA: TGTGCCAGCAGCTTAGGGCGGGAGGGCCCCACCGGGGAGCTGTTTTTT. Its protein product is CASSLGREGPTGELFF.

This clonotype was found a few times. The junction does not match germline at one end; this may be a read error. V and J are TRBV7-8 and TRBJ2-1; a possible D gene is TRBD2 (5 bases). CDR1 is SGHVS, CDR2 FQNEAQ, per germline. The CDR3 contains 15 residues. The CDR3 reads CVSSLLSGPHNEQFF. The CDR3 DNA reads TGTGTCAGCAGCTTACTGAGCGGTCCCCACAATGAGCAGTTCTTC.

This clonotype appeared many times. The rearrangement joins TRBV29-1 to TRBJ2-2; 10 nucleotides align to TRBD2. V trimming: 4 bases; J trimming: 0 bases; junction bases outside the gene matches: 2. Germline V lookup: CDR1 SQVTM, CDR2 ANQGSEA. The CDR3 totals 15 residues. The CDR3 nucleotides are TGCAGCGTTGGGACTAGCGGTACGAACACCGGGGAGCTGTTTTTT. Protein: CSVGTSGTNTGELFF.